This TCR beta chain came from a study of shared clonotypes between healthy human individuals. Study context: Participating donors consisted of two women and a few men aged 18 to 49.

Concerning this clone itself: Its target is not known.

Naive CD8 cells lacked CD45RO and underwent positive selection for CCR7, leaving out terminally differentiated effector memory CD45RA+ cells. Genomic DNA (from each subset) was split evenly across several immunoSEQ plates. Sorted-subset replicate PCRs used roughly 220 ng DNA, approximately 27,000 T cell genomes. Here immunoSEQ multiplex PCR was the method, and the copy in TCRdb shows in-frame clones only, minus some. This sample has roughly 2,000,000 clones, with 93% found just once. General study points: Naive CD4 clonotype sharing across a handful of donors was 4.5% to 6%.

The receptor was isolated from a man aged 18 to 35 in good health. Some clones in this sample may be carry-over from other donors' samples. Sequencing was carried out using naive CD8+ T cells from PBMCs.

The CDR3 loop reads CAWRNRESENEQFF. Here the CDR3 DNA reads TGTGCCTGGAGAAATCGGGAGTCTGAAAATGAGCAGTTCTTC. The gene calls are TRBV30 and TRBJ2-1, with D possibly TRBD2 on 6 matching bases. V was trimmed by 3 bases and J by 7 bases, leaving 16 bases between them. This CDR3 is built from 14 residues. The V gene's germline CDR1 is GTSNPN and CDR2 SVGIG (reference sequence).